The clone carrying this TCR beta chain has more than one count but fewer than ten. Its antigen is as yet unknown. Compared with germline, one end of the junction differs, possibly owing to a read error. This sample's RNA came from whole unsorted tissue. The germline V gene has CDR1 DFQATT and CDR2 SNEGSKA (reference sequence). The CDR3 consists of 15 residues. These data are taken from a study of tumor and adjacent non-tumor tissue in lung cancer. In the study overall: Aged about 31 to 80 years, patients included 10 men and roughly five women with stage I to III disease.

Three rounds of nested PCR, following a modified ARM-PCR protocol, produced the TCRbeta library. TCRdb ran MiXCR on the multiplex PCR reads and lists one entry per CDR3 protein. The sample contains over 110,000 distinct CDR3 sequences, roughly 66% of which appear only once. Overall study findings and caveats: In normal lung, the top 100 clones were significantly more dominant than in tumor. Significantly higher TCR diversity was found in tumor than normal lung. Tumor TCR diversity, when higher, was linked to shorter survival.

The V gene is TRBV20-1, the J gene TRBJ1-4; the D gene is possibly TRBD1 (5 bases). The sequence was obtained from a man aged 60 to 69 with small cell lung cancer. Input material: lung tumor tissue. CDR3: CSAPQRSWGNEKLFF. In DNA form, the CDR3 reads TGCAGTGCCCCTCAGAGGTCCTGGGGCAATGAAAAGCTGTTTTTT.